A single sample gave rise to the 28 T cell receptor beta chains below, sequenced in a study of cytomegalovirus exposure and HLA in healthy donors. Use of 60 Vbeta and 13 Jbeta primers characterized the PCR. Profiled with immunoSEQ multiplex PCR; TCRdb holds only in-frame clones, not every one. The sample includes around 130,000 clones, around 80% of them seen just once. The sequencing sample was made of PBMCs. These receptors were taken from a man aged 25-45 years in good health and CMV-seronegative.

The chain employs TRBV4-3 and TRBJ2-1; D possibly corresponds to TRBD2 (6 bases). Germline V lookup: CDR1 LGHNA, CDR2 YSLEER. V lost 0 bases, J lost 10 bases, and 16 bases lay in between. This CDR3 region has 15 residues. The CDR3 region has the DNA TGCGCCAGCAGCCAAGATACGGAGGGTTCAAGGGAGCAGTTCTTC. Translated, it gives CASSQDTEGSREQFF.

The chain employs TRBV7-2 and TRBJ2-7; D possibly corresponds to TRBD2 (6 bases). The V end lost 10 bases, the J end lost 3 bases, and 25 bases lay between the germline ends. This CDR3 contains 16 residues. Germline V lookup: CDR1 SGHTA, CDR2 FQGNSA. The CDR3 here is CAKRWPGRTSRYEQYF. The DNA of the CDR3 is TGTGCCAAACGATGGCCCGGGAGAACTTCGCGCTACGAGCAGTACTTC.

V gene TRBV6-1 combines with J gene TRBJ2-3, with 7 bases matching TRBD2. The CDR3 sequence is 13 residues long. The ends lost 6 bases at V and 1 base at J; junction bases unmatched: 1. CDR1 and CDR2 (germline): MNHNS, SASEGT. CDR3 DNA: TGTGCCAGCAGCCGGGGGGGCACAGATACGCAGTATTTT. Encoded protein: CASSRGGTDTQYF.

Here the CDR3 reads CASSHYRGETYEQYF. For the CDR3, the DNA is TGTGCCAGCAGTCACTACAGGGGGGAGACCTACGAGCAGTACTTC. This sequence joins TRBV28 and TRBJ2-7, with 8 bases aligning to TRBD1. CDR1 and CDR2 (germline): MDHEN, SYDVKM. The CDR3 runs to 15 residues. Trimming took 5 bases from V and 2 from J; bases not matched to a gene: 8.

This clone was detected once. The rearrangement joins TRBV9 to TRBJ2-1, with D tentatively TRBD2 (5 bases). This CDR3 is 12 amino acids long. Germline assignment: CDR1 SGDLS and CDR2 YYNGEE. Trimming took off 3 bases at V and 5 bases at J, with 6 bases between the two ends. The CDR3 spells CASSAGDNEQFF. In DNA, the CDR3 is TGTGCCAGCAGCGCCGGGGACAATGAGCAGTTCTTC.

The chain couples TRBV4-1 to TRBJ1-2; 7 positions match TRBD1. Germline values: CDR1 MGHRA, CDR2 YSYEKL. The CDR3 is 16 amino acids. V was clipped by 1 base and J by 8 bases; unmatched bases: 13. The CDR3: CASSQGILGRGKGYTF. The CDR3 DNA is TGCGCCAGCAGCCAAGGAATACTGGGCAGGGGGAAAGGCTACACCTTC.

As for this clone: This CDR3 is also generated by other DNA sequences in the sample. This rearrangement joins TRBV5-1 to TRBJ2-2; no clear D gene. Germline V gene lookup returns CDR1 SGHRS and CDR2 YFSETQ. Trimming stripped 0 bases from V and 1 base from J, with 4 bases between. CDR3 length equals 14 residues. CDR3 in DNA: TGCGCCAGCAGCTTGGACAGGAACACCGGGGAGCTGTTTTTT. This gives the protein CASSLDRNTGELFF.

This clone was detected only once. V and J are TRBV2 and TRBJ1-3; D is uncertain. Trimming took off 6 bases at V and 4 bases at J, with 22 bases between the two ends. The length of the CDR3 is 17 residues. Germline V lookup: CDR1 SNHLY, CDR2 FYNNEI. CDR3 residues: CASSLKDYSLAGNTIYF. The DNA for the CDR3 is TGTGCCAGCAGCCTAAAAGACTACTCTCTGGCCGGAAACACCATATATTTT.

This chain joins TRBV7-8 and TRBJ1-1, with D possibly TRBD1 on 6 matching bases. Trimming left V 4 bases short and J 2 bases short, with 17 bases between. Looked up from germline, CDR1 is SGHVS and CDR2 is FQNEAQ. The CDR3 contains 16 residues. CDR3 nucleotides: TGTGCCAGCAGCTCTAAGGGAGACAGGACCAACACTGAAGCTTTCTTT. Encoded protein: CASSSKGDRTNTEAFF.

The V call is TRBV7-9, the J call TRBJ2-5; possibly TRBD2 for D (6 bases). The length of the CDR3 is 14 residues. V was clipped by 1 base and J by 4 bases, with 10 bases between them. Germline CDR1 reads SEHNR; CDR2 reads FQNEAQ (reference sequence). Here the CDR3 reads CASSLVAGRETQYF. In DNA, the CDR3 is TGTGCCAGCAGCTTAGTTGCGGGGCGAGAGACCCAGTACTTC.

The CDR3 sequence: CASSPTGRTGRNTEAFF. DNA for the CDR3: TGTGCCAGCAGCCCCACTGGCCGGACAGGGCGGAACACTGAAGCTTTCTTT. The V gene is TRBV7-2, the J gene TRBJ1-1; TRBD1 agrees at 8 bases. CDR1 and CDR2 (germline): SGHTA, FQGNSA. CDR3 length: 17 residues. With V trimmed by 5 bases and J by 1 base, 12 bases remained unmatched. The whole variable domain, filled in from reference TRBV7-2 and TRBJ1-1, reads GAGVSQSPSNKVTEKGKDVELRCDPISGHTALYWYRQSLGQGLEFLIYFQGNSAPDKSGLPSDRFSAERTGGSVSTLTIQRTQQEDSAVYLCASSPTGRTGRNTEAFFGQGTRLTVV.

The chain links TRBV5-1 to TRBJ2-7; TRBD1 matches 8 bases. The trim removed 3 bases at V and 5 bases at J, leaving 1 base unmatched. The CDR3 has 12 amino acids. Germline V lookup: CDR1 SGHRS, CDR2 YFSETQ. CDR3 nucleotides: TGCGCCAGCAGCTCACAGGGGGACGAGCAGTACTTC. The encoded protein is CASSSQGDEQYF.

A single count supports this clone. This rearrangement joins TRBV29-1 to TRBJ2-1; a possible D gene is TRBD1 (5 bases). The V gene's germline CDR1 is SQVTM and CDR2 ANQGSEA. CDR3 length: 13 residues. V gave up 5 bases and J gave up 4 bases, with 12 bases separating them. Here the CDR3 reads CSVPKGPYNEQFF. The CDR3 coding sequence is TGCAGCGTTCCGAAGGGGCCTTACAATGAGCAGTTCTTC.

The rearrangement joins TRBV5-1 to TRBJ2-3, with TRBD1 matching over 8 bases. This CDR3 has 14 residues. Germline V gene data show CDR1 as SGHRS and CDR2 as YFSETQ. V trimming: 4 bases; J trimming: 4 bases; junction bases outside the gene matches: 5. The CDR3 nucleotides read TGCGCCAGCAGCCTGACAGGGGTCGCAGATACGCAGTATTTT. Protein product: CASSLTGVADTQYF. Together with reference TRBV5-1 and TRBJ2-3, the CDR3 gives the full variable domain: KAGVTQTPRYLIKTRGQQVTLSCSPISGHRSVSWYQQTPGQGLQFLFEYFSETQRNKGNFPGRFSGRQFSNSRSEMNVSTLELGDSALYLCASSLTGVADTQYFGPGTRLTVL.

The chain links TRBV5-1 to TRBJ2-7, with D possibly being TRBD2 (5 bases). CDR3 size: 15 residues. The V gene's germline CDR1 is SGHRS and CDR2 YFSETQ. Trimming took 0 bases from V and 0 from J, leaving 10 bases between them. The CDR3 region is CASSLERVGSYEQYF. The CDR3 DNA sequence: TGCGCCAGCAGCTTGGAGAGGGTGGGCTCCTACGAGCAGTACTTC.

This chain uses TRBV5-1 with TRBJ2-7, with D maybe TRBD1 (5 bases). From germline, CDR1 is SGHRS and CDR2 YFSETQ. The V and J ends lost 4 bases and 3 bases respectively, with 14 bases between them. The CDR3 totals 14 residues. The CDR3 is CASSLVGPNYEQYF. CDR3 sequence (DNA): TGCGCCAGCAGCCTTGTGGGGCCGAACTACGAGCAGTACTTC.

As DNA, the CDR3 is TGTGCCAGCAGCTTGGGGGGCCTCCAAGAGACCCAGTACTTC. Residues: CASSLGGLQETQYF. The rearrangement uses TRBV5-4 and TRBJ2-5; maybe TRBD1 (5 bases). CDR3 size: 14 residues. The V gene lost 0 bases and the J gene lost 1 base, with 7 bases spanning the gap. CDR1 and CDR2 (germline): SGHNT, YYREEE (reference sequence).

The chain combines TRBV6-5 with TRBJ2-7; 8 bases line up with TRBD1. The CDR3 loop spans 15 amino acids. CDR1 is MNHEY, CDR2 SVGAGI, per germline. J gave up 3 bases and V 2 bases, and 6 bases lay outside the gene matches. Here the CDR3 reads CASSYRGQEGYEQYF. The CDR3, as DNA: TGTGCCAGCAGTTACCGGGGACAGGAAGGCTACGAGCAGTACTTC.

In this sample, this clone turned up a few times. The V and J genes are TRBV5-1 and TRBJ2-1, with 8 bases aligning to TRBD2. Germline V gene lookup returns CDR1 SGHRS and CDR2 YFSETQ. This CDR3 is built from 19 residues. The J segment lost 6 bases and the V segment lost 4 bases, leaving 21 bases of the junction unmatched. The CDR3 protein is CASSAMPAGGPSFINEQFF. The CDR3 nucleotides read TGCGCCAGCAGCGCAATGCCTGCGGGAGGACCATCTTTTATCAATGAGCAGTTCTTC.

The genes are TRBV7-9 and TRBJ2-1, with 9 bases that match TRBD1. The CDR3 length is 16 residues. CDR1 is SEHNR, CDR2 FQNEAQ, per germline (reference sequence). Germline trimming cut 4 bases from V and 4 bases from J; bases unmatched to any gene: 8. This CDR3 is CASSSHGTGPYNEQFF. The CDR3 DNA sequence: TGTGCCAGCAGCTCCCACGGGACAGGGCCGTACAATGAGCAGTTCTTC.

The chain uses TRBV18 and TRBJ2-5; tentatively, D is TRBD1 (6 bases). Deletions cut 6 bases from V and 0 bases from J, with 8 bases between. The CDR3 length is 13 residues. The germline V gene encodes CDR1 KGHSH and CDR2 LQKENI. CDR3 protein: CASSRTDQETQYF. The DNA of the CDR3 is TGTGCCAGCTCCCGGACAGACCAAGAGACCCAGTACTTC. Together with reference TRBV18 and TRBJ2-5, the CDR3 gives the full variable domain: NAGVMQNPRHLVRRRGQEARLRCSPMKGHSHVYWYRQLPEEGLKFMVYLQKENIIDESGMPKERFSAEFPKEGPSILRIQQVVRGDSAAYFCASSRTDQETQYFGPGTRLLVL.

This clone was counted a single time. V gene TRBV27 combines with J gene TRBJ2-3; the match to TRBD2 covers 7 bases. V gave up 6 bases and J gave up 7 bases; unmatched junction bases: 7. This CDR3 is 13 amino acids long. Germline CDR1 MNHEY, CDR2 SMNVEV (reference sequence). CDR3 DNA: TGTGCCAGCAGGAGGGGAGGGGTCCATACGCAGTATTTT. It encodes CASRRGGVHTQYF.

Only one count was recorded for this clone. The rearrangement uses TRBV4-1 and TRBJ2-7, with 7 bases aligning to TRBD2. CDR3 size: 17 residues. CDR1 MGHRA and CDR2 YSYEKL come from the germline V gene. The junction had 12 bases not matched to a gene; V was cut back by 1 base and J by 3 bases. DNA of the CDR3: TGCGCCAGCAGCCAAGCTCCTTGGGGGGGACTGAACTACGAGCAGTACTTC. It encodes CASSQAPWGGLNYEQYF.

A single count supports this clone. The chain recombines TRBV19 with TRBJ1-3; D uncertain. The V end was cut by 4 bases, the J end by 0 bases, with 7 bases between. Germline lookup yields CDR1 LNHDA and CDR2 SQIVND (reference sequence). The CDR3 spans 14 residues. CDR3 nucleotide sequence: TGTGCCAGTAGTAGGCTGGCCTCTGGAAACACCATATATTTT. It encodes CASSRLASGNTIYF.

This chain links TRBV27 with TRBJ2-3; D uncertain. CDR1 MNHEY and CDR2 SMNVEV come from the germline V gene (reference sequence). V lost 3 bases and J 2 bases, leaving 6 bases between the germline ends. CDR3 length equals 13 residues. The CDR3 DNA sequence: TGTGCCAGCAGTTTCCGTTACACAGATACGCAGTATTTT. It translates to CASSFRYTDTQYF.

The DNA of the CDR3 is TGTGCCAGCATTCTAGAGGGGGGGCCGGGCACTGAAGCTTTCTTT. This codes for CASILEGGPGTEAFF. This rearrangement joins TRBV2 to TRBJ1-1; maybe TRBD1 (6 bases). V shed 7 bases and J shed 4 bases, with 19 bases lying between them. There are 15 residues in the CDR3. Germline V gene sequence: CDR1 SNHLY, CDR2 FYNNEI. The full variable domain, with the rest looked up from reference TRBV2 and TRBJ1-1, is EPEVTQTPSHQVTQMGQEVILRCVPISNHLYFYWYRQILGQKVEFLVSFYNNEISEKSEIFDDQFSVERPDGSNFTLKIRSTKLEDSAMYFCASILEGGPGTEAFFGQGTRLTVV.

The rearrangement uses TRBV6-5 and TRBJ2-2, with D perhaps matching TRBD2 (6 bases). The germline V gene has CDR1 MNHEY and CDR2 SVGAGI. The CDR3 totals 16 residues. V was cut by 1 base and J by 6 bases, with 15 bases left in between. CDR3 sequence: CASSYYRTRGSGELFF. DNA for the CDR3: TGTGCCAGCAGTTACTACCGGACGCGGGGTTCCGGGGAGCTGTTTTTT.

The J gene is TRBJ2-5, the V gene TRBV20-1; the match to TRBD1 covers 7 bases. This CDR3 spans 11 amino acids. The V gene end was trimmed by 4 bases and the J gene end by 5 bases; junction bases not matched to a gene: 1. CDR1 is DFQATT, CDR2 SNEGSKA, per germline (reference sequence). In DNA form, the CDR3 reads TGCAGTGCTAAGGGGGCTGAGACCCAGTACTTC. It yields the protein CSAKGAETQYF.